This T cell receptor beta chain was obtained from a study of blood T cell repertoires in COVID-19. This clone was counted ten times or more. Data came from immunoSEQ multiplex PCR; TCRdb stores just in-frame clones and leaves some out. The sample holds about 190,000 clones; approximately 88% are singletons and the top ten take approximately 3%. Clinical history reported by participants formed the basis on which cohorts were assigned. The ends lost 6 bases at V and 4 bases at J; junction bases unmatched: 9. Germline loops: CDR1 MNHEY, CDR2 SMNVEV (reference sequence). The CDR3 is 15 amino acids. The chain has TRBV27 and TRBJ1-5; TRBD1 aligns across 7 bases. The sequenced sample consisted of PBMCs or T cells enriched from blood (not recorded which). The sequence came from a woman aged 25-40 years who had recovered from COVID-19. The chain's CDR3 is CASRPRQGRNQPQHF. The DNA of the CDR3 is TGTGCCAGCAGACCCAGACAGGGAAGGAATCAGCCCCAGCATTTT.